The T cell receptor beta chain under discussion was sequenced for a study of monozygotic twins with inflammatory bowel disease. Study-level points and caveats: It was not supported that a single strong signal or clonotype was associated with IBD.

This CDR3 is 14 amino acids long. Germline V gene lookup returns CDR1 SEHNR and CDR2 FQNEAQ (reference sequence). From its re-call of the 5' RACE reads, TCRdb lists each CDR3 protein once, without DNA. The sample totals roughly 330,000 distinct CDR3 sequences. About this clonotype itself: The antigen is not known.

This chain links TRBV7-9 with TRBJ2-2. This TCR was sampled from a human donor with ulcerative colitis or Crohn's disease, or a healthy co-twin of an affected twin (not recorded which). The sample comprised blood. This chain's CDR3 is CASSPVGVTGELFF.